This is a list of T cell receptor beta chains from one sample in a study of PD-1 blockade in classical Hodgkin lymphoma. Here immunoSEQ multiplex PCR was the method, and the copy in TCRdb shows in-frame clones only, minus some. The sample yields about 15,000 clones, roughly nine tenths seen once. Sequencing was carried out using CD8+ T cells from blood. These receptors were obtained from a human donor with classical Hodgkin lymphoma. CDR3s include the opening cysteine and the closing phenylalanine or tryptophan. The order of the fields is CDR3 length, V gene, D gene, J gene, clone size, CDR3 DNA, CDR3 protein. A D gene is named only where the DNA matches it firmly. Expanded clones are given a class, and other clones once, few, many or no size at all.

length: 14; V: TRBV4-1; D: .; J: TRBJ1-1; size: .; DNA: TGCGCCAGCAGGGAGGGTCAAGGGGGGACTGAAGCTTTCTTT; CDR3: CASREGQGGTEAFF
length: 15; V: TRBV4-1; D: .; J: TRBJ1-4; size: .; DNA: TGCGCCAGCAGCCAGCCGGACAGACTCAATGAAAAACTGTTTTTT; CDR3: CASSQPDRLNEKLFF
length: 16; V: TRBV27; D: TRBD2; J: TRBJ2-2; size: once; DNA: TGTGCCAGCACCTCCTCCGGGGGGGGGAACACCGGGGAGCTGTTTTTT; CDR3: CASTSSGGGNTGELFF
length: 11; V: TRBV21-1; D: .; J: TRBJ1-1; size: .; DNA: TGTGCCAGCACAGGGAACACTGAAGCTTTCTTT; CDR3: CASTGNTEAFF
length: 15; V: TRBV27; D: TRBD2; J: TRBJ2-3; size: .; DNA: TGTGCCAGCGGAGGGGGGACTAGCGGCTCGGATACGCAGTATTTT; CDR3: CASGGGTSGSDTQYF
length: 13; V: TRBV11-2; D: TRBD1; J: TRBJ1-1; size: .; DNA: TGTGCCAGCGGCTCAGGGGGCGAGGGGGCAGCTTTCTTT; CDR3: CASGSGGEGAAFF
length: 13; V: TRBV2; D: .; J: TRBJ1-1; size: .; DNA: TGTGCCAGCAGCCCAACGAGGAACACTGAAGCTTTCTTT; CDR3: CASSPTRNTEAFF
length: 15; V: TRBV6-1; D: TRBD1; J: TRBJ1-3; size: .; DNA: TGTGCCAGCAGTGAAGCAGGGGGCACTGGAAACACCATATATTTT; CDR3: CASSEAGGTGNTIYF
length: 14; V: TRBV5-1; D: TRBD1; J: TRBJ2-5; size: .; DNA: TGCGCCAGCAGCTTGGAGGACAGGGGGGAGACCCAGTACTTC; CDR3: CASSLEDRGETQYF
length: 14; V: TRBV27; D: .; J: TRBJ1-4; size: .; DNA: TGTGCCAGCAGTTATCAGCAGGGGACTGAAAAACTGTTTTTT; CDR3: CASSYQQGTEKLFF
length: 13; V: TRBV27; D: TRBD1; J: TRBJ1-2; size: .; DNA: TGTGCCAGCAGTTTGGGGACAGGCTTTGGCTACACCTTC; CDR3: CASSLGTGFGYTF
length: 14; V: TRBV28; D: .; J: TRBJ1-6; size: .; DNA: TGTGCCAGCAGTCCATACAGGGAAGGCTCACCCCTCCACTTT; CDR3: CASSPYREGSPLHF
length: 14; V: TRBV27; D: TRBD1; J: TRBJ1-5; size: .; DNA: TGTGCCAGCAGTTGGTCAGGGGGCGATCAGCCCCAGCATTTT; CDR3: CASSWSGGDQPQHF
length: 15; V: TRBV19; D: .; J: TRBJ2-1; size: .; DNA: TGTGCCAGTAGTATTTTCGGGAGCTCCTACAATGAGCAGTTCTTC; CDR3: CASSIFGSSYNEQFF
length: 18; V: TRBV4-1; D: .; J: TRBJ2-3; size: once; DNA: TGCGCCAGCAGCACACAGGGCCTCAGCCCATCCTTCACAGATACGCAGTATTTT; CDR3: CASSTQGLSPSFTDTQYF
length: 13; V: TRBV11-3; D: .; J: TRBJ2-1; size: once; DNA: TGTGCCAGCCGGACGGGAGCAGGCAATGAGCAGTTCTTC; CDR3: CASRTGAGNEQFF
length: 16; V: TRBV9; D: .; J: TRBJ2-1; size: once; DNA: TGTGCCAGCAGCGTAGAGGCTAGCAGATACTACAATGAGCAGTTCTTC; CDR3: CASSVEASRYYNEQFF
length: 14; V: TRBV9; D: .; J: TRBJ2-7; size: .; DNA: TGTGCCAGCAGCGATGGACAAAACCTGTACGAGCAGTACTTC; CDR3: CASSDGQNLYEQYF
length: 15; V: TRBV6-1; D: TRBD2; J: TRBJ2-1; size: .; DNA: TGTGCCAGCATCGTTCTAGCGGGAGGACAGAATGAGCAGTTCTTC; CDR3: CASIVLAGGQNEQFF
length: 14; V: TRBV7-9; D: TRBD1; J: TRBJ2-7; size: .; DNA: TGTGCCAGCAGCTCCGGGACAGGTGAATACGAGCAGTACTTC; CDR3: CASSSGTGEYEQYF
length: 15; V: TRBV27; D: TRBD2; J: TRBJ2-3; size: .; DNA: TGTGCCAGCAGTTTAAGACTAGCGGGAGTGGATACGCAGTATTTT; CDR3: CASSLRLAGVDTQYF
length: 15; V: TRBV18; D: .; J: TRBJ2-1; size: .; DNA: TGTGCCAGCTCACCATACAGTAGCTCCTACAATGAGCAGTTCTTC; CDR3: CASSPYSSSYNEQFF
length: 14; V: TRBV9; D: .; J: TRBJ2-3; size: once; DNA: TGTGCCAGCAGCGTAGTGGAGGGCCTCGATACGCAGTATTTT; CDR3: CASSVVEGLDTQYF
length: 15; V: TRBV7-9; D: TRBD1; J: TRBJ2-7; size: few; DNA: TGTGCCAGCAGCGCGGCGGGACAGGGGATCCACGAGCAGTACTTC; CDR3: CASSAAGQGIHEQYF
length: 15; V: TRBV29-1; D: TRBD2; J: TRBJ2-1; size: .; DNA: TGCAGCGTTGTGGCTAGCGGGATCTCCTACAATGAGCAGTTCTTC; CDR3: CSVVASGISYNEQFF
length: 14; V: TRBV5-1; D: TRBD1; J: TRBJ2-7; size: .; DNA: TGCGCCAGCAGCCATGGGACAGGCCCCTCCGAGCAGTACTTC; CDR3: CASSHGTGPSEQYF
length: 14; V: TRBV27; D: .; J: TRBJ1-1; size: .; DNA: TGTGCCAGCAGTTTAGGGGGGCGGGGGACTGAAGCTTTCTTT; CDR3: CASSLGGRGTEAFF
length: 15; V: TRBV4-1; D: TRBD2; J: TRBJ2-5; size: .; DNA: TGCGCCAGCAGCCACCCCCCTAGCGGGATCGAGACCCAGTACTTC; CDR3: CASSHPPSGIETQYF
length: 17; V: TRBV4-1; D: TRBD1; J: TRBJ2-6; size: .; DNA: TGCGCCAGCAGCCAATCGGGACAGTCCTCTGGGGCCAACGTCCTGACTTTC; CDR3: CASSQSGQSSGANVLTF
length: 15; V: TRBV6-1; D: .; J: TRBJ2-3; size: .; DNA: TGTGCCAGCAGTAGACCGGTATATAGCACAGATACGCAGTATTTT; CDR3: CASSRPVYSTDTQYF
length: 15; V: TRBV11-2; D: .; J: TRBJ1-1; size: .; DNA: TGTGCCAGCAGCTTAGTAGCCAGTGTGAACACTGAAGCTTTCTTT; CDR3: CASSLVASVNTEAFF
length: 15; V: TRBV4-1; D: .; J: TRBJ1-1; size: once; DNA: TGCGCCAGCAGCCCAGGGACCTCTTTGAACACTGAAGCTTTCTTT; CDR3: CASSPGTSLNTEAFF
length: 14; V: TRBV27; D: .; J: TRBJ1-5; size: once; DNA: TGTGCCAGCAGGGGAACAGGGACCGGGCAGCCCCAGCATTTT; CDR3: CASRGTGTGQPQHF
length: 12; V: TRBV29-1; D: .; J: TRBJ1-1; size: .; DNA: TGCAGCGTTGAAGATGAAACAGGGAATGCTTTCTTT; CDR3: CSVEDETGNAFF
length: 15; V: TRBV7-8; D: .; J: TRBJ2-1; size: .; DNA: TGTGCCAGCAGCCAAAGCGGTCCCTCTTACAATGAGCAGTTCTTC; CDR3: CASSQSGPSYNEQFF
length: 14; V: TRBV19; D: .; J: TRBJ2-1; size: .; DNA: TGTGCCAGTAGTATTATACCCGCGGATCGCGAGCAGTTCTTC; CDR3: CASSIIPADREQFF
length: 15; V: TRBV27; D: .; J: TRBJ2-3; size: once; DNA: TGTGCCAGCAGTGGGCGGACTTTAGGTTCAGATACGCAGTATTTT; CDR3: CASSGRTLGSDTQYF
length: 13; V: TRBV6-6; D: .; J: TRBJ1-2; size: .; DNA: TGTGCCAGCAGCTCGGGACCAGACTATGGCTACACCTTC; CDR3: CASSSGPDYGYTF
length: 12; V: TRBV30; D: .; J: TRBJ2-3; size: .; DNA: TGTGCCTGGAGTGTAGAGGCAGATACGCAGTATTTT; CDR3: CAWSVEADTQYF
length: 15; V: TRBV6-1; D: TRBD1; J: TRBJ1-1; size: once; DNA: TGTGCCAGCAGTCCTTGGACAGGGGGCGTCACTGAAGCTTTCTTT; CDR3: CASSPWTGGVTEAFF
length: 13; V: TRBV28; D: .; J: TRBJ1-5; size: few; DNA: TGTGCCAGCAGTTTATCGAGCAATCAGCCCCAGCATTTT; CDR3: CASSLSSNQPQHF
length: 14; V: TRBV6-1; D: .; J: TRBJ1-2; size: .; DNA: TGTGCCAGCAGTGAAGCGCCAGGCATCTATGGCTACACCTTC; CDR3: CASSEAPGIYGYTF
length: 14; V: TRBV28; D: .; J: TRBJ2-1; size: once; DNA: TGTGCCATCCTAGGGGCGGCAGATTACAATGAGCAGTTCTTC; CDR3: CAILGAADYNEQFF
length: 15; V: TRBV6-5; D: TRBD2; J: TRBJ2-1; size: .; DNA: TGTGCCAGCAGTACTAGCGGAAGTTCCTACAATGAGCAGTTCTTC; CDR3: CASSTSGSSYNEQFF
length: 15; V: TRBV6-1; D: .; J: TRBJ1-1; size: .; DNA: TGTGCCAGCAGTGATTCAGGGGTCATGAACACTGAAGCTTTCTTT; CDR3: CASSDSGVMNTEAFF
length: 14; V: TRBV6-4; D: TRBD2; J: TRBJ2-3; size: .; DNA: TGTGCCAGCAGTGAAGCGGGGATCACAGATACGCAGTATTTT; CDR3: CASSEAGITDTQYF
length: 14; V: TRBV10-2; D: .; J: TRBJ1-1; size: once; DNA: TGCGCCAGCAGCCTAGGGTGGGGCGAAACTGAAGCTTTCTTT; CDR3: CASSLGWGETEAFF
length: 17; V: TRBV4-2; D: .; J: TRBJ1-1; size: few; DNA: TGTGCCAGCAGCCAAGATCAAGTCGGGAGACAGTACCGTGAAGCTTTCTTT; CDR3: CASSQDQVGRQYREAFF
length: 15; V: TRBV19; D: TRBD1; J: TRBJ2-5; size: once; DNA: TGTGCCAGTAGCGTACTAGACAGGGACGGGGAGACCCGGTACTTC; CDR3: CASSVLDRDGETRYF
length: 13; V: TRBV9; D: TRBD1; J: TRBJ1-1; size: once; DNA: TGTGCCAGCAGCGTAGGGGACAGGAATGAAGCTTTCTTT; CDR3: CASSVGDRNEAFF
length: 15; V: TRBV11-2; D: .; J: TRBJ2-3; size: .; DNA: TGTGCCAGCAGCGAGGGCCGAATCGGCACAGATACGCAGTATTTT; CDR3: CASSEGRIGTDTQYF